The next 9 T cell receptor beta chains were all read from a single sample in a study of blood T cell repertoires in COVID-19. Data came from immunoSEQ multiplex PCR; TCRdb stores just in-frame clones and leaves some out. The sample shows more than 200,000 clones, approximately 86% of them seen only once. Sample: peripheral blood. All receptors come from a woman aged 60-75 years with COVID-19, enrolled during active disease.

This clone was seen just once. The CDR3 sequence: CASSLAATSGRTYEQYF. The CDR3 DNA reads TGTGCCAGCAGCTTAGCGGCGACTAGCGGGAGGACCTACGAGCAGTACTTC. The chain joins TRBV7-9 to TRBJ2-7, with TRBD2 identical over 13 bases. This CDR3 is built from 17 residues. The V and J ends lost 0 bases and 2 bases, in that order; junction bases with no gene match: 4. Looked up from germline, CDR1 is SEHNR and CDR2 is FQNEAQ (reference sequence). Based on the CDR3 plus reference TRBV7-9 and TRBJ2-7, the full variable domain is DTGVSQNPRHKITKRGQNVTFRCDPISEHNRLYWYRQTLGQGPEFLTYFQNEAQLEKSRLLSDRFSAERPKGSFSTLEIQRTEQGDSAMYLCASSLAATSGRTYEQYFGPGTRLTVT.

This chain joins TRBV30 and TRBJ1-2; TRBD1 is a possible D gene (5 bases). This CDR3 is built from 14 residues. The germline gives CDR1 GTSNPN, CDR2 SVGIG (reference sequence). Trimming removed 2 bases from V and 2 bases from J, with 12 bases in between. CDR3 protein: CAWSKGRENYGYTF. CDR3 nucleotide sequence: TGTGCCTGGAGTAAGGGGCGGGAGAACTATGGCTACACCTTC.

The V and J genes are TRBV24-1 and TRBJ2-1, with a weak D call TRBD1 (5 bases). Germline CDR1 reads KGHDR; CDR2 reads SFDVKD. The CDR3 contains 14 residues. Trimming stripped 5 bases from V and 1 base from J, with 8 bases between. Written as DNA, the CDR3 is TGTGCCACCAGTGCAGGGCGTTCCTACAATGAGCAGTTCTTC. It codes for CATSAGRSYNEQFF.

The chain has TRBV5-6 and TRBJ1-1, with a possible D match to TRBD1 (5 bases). Trimming cost V 1 base and J 8 bases, with 12 bases left between them. The CDR3 is 13 residues long. Germline V gives CDR1 SGHDT, CDR2 YYEEEE. In DNA, the CDR3 is TGTGCCAGCAGCTTGTTGGTGCGGACAGAAGCTTTCTTT. Translation gives CASSLLVRTEAFF.

The chain has TRBV27 and TRBJ1-2; 8 bases align to TRBD1. CDR1 is MNHEY and CDR2 is SMNVEV in the germline V gene (reference sequence). The CDR3 covers 15 residues. After removal of 1 base from V and 5 bases from J, the junction contained 6 bases not matched to a gene. The CDR3 loop reads CASSLLGQGQYGYTF. As DNA, the CDR3 is TGTGCCAGCAGTTTATTAGGACAGGGCCAGTATGGCTACACCTTC.

J is TRBJ2-7 and V is TRBV5-1; maybe TRBD2 (6 bases). The V end lost 4 bases, the J end lost 3 bases, and 23 bases lay between the germline ends. The CDR3 spans 17 residues. CDR1 and CDR2 (germline): SGHRS, YFSETQ. The CDR3 bases are TGCGCCAGCAGCGCCGGCGGAGCAGAGCGGGCATACTACGAGCAGTACTTC. The encoded protein is CASSAGGAERAYYEQYF.

A single count supports this clone. The V call is TRBV7-9, the J call TRBJ2-1; 9 nucleotides agree with TRBD2. Germline assignment: CDR1 SEHNR and CDR2 FQNEAQ (reference sequence). The ends lost 1 base at V and 5 bases at J; junction bases unmatched: 15. The length of the CDR3 is 19 residues. The CDR3 DNA follows: TGTGCCAGCAGCTTAGTAGGTAGCGGGAGAGTGTATTGGAACAATGAGCAGTTCTTC. It translates to CASSLVGSGRVYWNNEQFF.

This clone was seen only once. The chain carries TRBV6-5 and TRBJ1-2; 7 nucleotides line up with TRBD1. This CDR3 region has 14 residues. Trimming removed 2 bases from V and 6 bases from J; junction bases left unmatched: 6. CDR1 is MNHEY and CDR2 is SVGAGI in the germline V gene. The CDR3 loop reads CASSYPTGTHGYTF. Written as DNA, the CDR3 is TGTGCCAGCAGTTACCCGACAGGGACGCATGGCTACACCTTC.

The chain combines TRBV24-1 with TRBJ1-5; TRBD1 matches at 7 bases. Unmatched junction bases numbered 8, after V lost 2 bases and J lost 2 bases. The CDR3 runs to 17 residues. Germline CDR1 reads KGHDR; CDR2 reads SFDVKD. The CDR3 protein is CATSDSGGTTGNQPQHF. CDR3 nucleotides: TGTGCCACCAGTGATTCAGGGGGGACGACGGGCAATCAGCCCCAGCATTTT.